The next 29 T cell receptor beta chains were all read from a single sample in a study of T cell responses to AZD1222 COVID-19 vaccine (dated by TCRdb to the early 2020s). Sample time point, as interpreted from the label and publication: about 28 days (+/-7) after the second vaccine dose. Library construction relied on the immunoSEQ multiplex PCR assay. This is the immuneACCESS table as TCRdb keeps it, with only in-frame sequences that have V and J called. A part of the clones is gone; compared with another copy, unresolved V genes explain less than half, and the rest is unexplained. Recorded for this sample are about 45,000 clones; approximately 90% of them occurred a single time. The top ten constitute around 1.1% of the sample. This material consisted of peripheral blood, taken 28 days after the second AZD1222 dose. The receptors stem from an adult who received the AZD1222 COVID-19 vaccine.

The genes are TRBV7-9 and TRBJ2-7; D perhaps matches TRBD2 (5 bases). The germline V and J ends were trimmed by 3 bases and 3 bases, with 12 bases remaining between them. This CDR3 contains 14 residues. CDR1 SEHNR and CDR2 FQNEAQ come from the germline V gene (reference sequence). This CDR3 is CASSFSTTDYEQYF. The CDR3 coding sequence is TGTGCCAGCAGCTTTTCGACTACGGACTACGAGCAGTACTTC. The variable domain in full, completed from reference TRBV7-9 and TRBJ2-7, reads DTGVSQNPRHKITKRGQNVTFRCDPISEHNRLYWYRQTLGQGPEFLTYFQNEAQLEKSRLLSDRFSAERPKGSFSTLEIQRTEQGDSAMYLCASSFSTTDYEQYFGPGTRLTVT.

CDR3 in amino acids: CASGPALGEAFF. The CDR3 DNA follows: TGTGCCAGCGGCCCGGCCTTGGGTGAAGCTTTCTTT. V is TRBV7-9 and J is TRBJ1-1; the D is unclear. The V end lost 8 bases, the J end lost 7 bases, and 14 bases lay between the germline ends. CDR3 size: 12 residues. The germline V gene has CDR1 SEHNR and CDR2 FQNEAQ (reference sequence).

CDR3 in amino acids: CASSNRRQGQGHYEQYF. Written as DNA, the CDR3 is TGTGCCAGCAGTAACAGACGGCAGGGACAGGGACATTACGAGCAGTACTTC. The gene calls are TRBV6-2 or TRBV6-3 and TRBJ2-7; the match to TRBD1 covers 9 bases. The germline V gene has CDR1 MNHEY and CDR2 SVGEGT. CDR3 size: 17 residues. V lost 5 bases, J lost 4 bases, and 15 bases stayed unmatched.

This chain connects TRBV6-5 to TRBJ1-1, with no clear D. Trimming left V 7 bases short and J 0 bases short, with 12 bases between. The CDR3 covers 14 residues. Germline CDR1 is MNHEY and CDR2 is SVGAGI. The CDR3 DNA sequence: TGTGCCAGCAAAGGACTTGCGGTGAACACTGAAGCTTTCTTT. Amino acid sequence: CASKGLAVNTEAFF.

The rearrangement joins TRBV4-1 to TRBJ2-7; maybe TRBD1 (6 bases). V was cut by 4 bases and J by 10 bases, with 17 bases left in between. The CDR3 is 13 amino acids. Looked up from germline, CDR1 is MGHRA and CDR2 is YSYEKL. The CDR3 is CASSPRQALEQYF. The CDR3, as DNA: TGCGCCAGCAGCCCCCGACAGGCCCTGGAACAGTACTTC.

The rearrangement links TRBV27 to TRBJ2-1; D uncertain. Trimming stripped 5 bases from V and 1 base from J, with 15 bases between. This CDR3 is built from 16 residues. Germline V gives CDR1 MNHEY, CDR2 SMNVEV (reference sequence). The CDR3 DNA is TGTGCCAGCAGTCCCCGGGCTAGTGTTTCCTACAATGAGCAGTTCTTC. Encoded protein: CASSPRASVSYNEQFF.

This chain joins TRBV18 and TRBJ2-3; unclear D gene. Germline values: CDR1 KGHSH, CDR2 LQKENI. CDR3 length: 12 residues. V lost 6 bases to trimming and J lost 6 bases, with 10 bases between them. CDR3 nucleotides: TGTGCCAGCTCCCCCTACCAGGATACGCAGTATTTT. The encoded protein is CASSPYQDTQYF.

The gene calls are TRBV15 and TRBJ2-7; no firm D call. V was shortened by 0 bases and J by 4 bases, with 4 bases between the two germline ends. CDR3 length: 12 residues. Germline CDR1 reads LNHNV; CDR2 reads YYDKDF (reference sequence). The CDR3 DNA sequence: TGTGCCACCAGCAGAGATAGATACGAGCAGTACTTC. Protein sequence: CATSRDRYEQYF.

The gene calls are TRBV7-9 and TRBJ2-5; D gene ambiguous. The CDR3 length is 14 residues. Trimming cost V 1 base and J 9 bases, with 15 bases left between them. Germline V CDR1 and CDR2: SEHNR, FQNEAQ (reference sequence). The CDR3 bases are TGTGCCAGCAGCTTAGTACCGGAACGTAGGTCCCAGTACTTC. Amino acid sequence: CASSLVPERRSQYF.

Written as DNA, the CDR3 is TGCGCCAGCAGCTTGATCCAGATCAGCACAGATACGCAGTATTTT. Its translation is CASSLIQISTDTQYF. The J gene is TRBJ2-3, the V gene TRBV5-1; no clear D gene. The CDR3 runs to 15 residues. Trimming took off 1 base at V and 0 bases at J, with 9 bases between the two ends. Germline CDR1 and CDR2: SGHRS and YFSETQ.

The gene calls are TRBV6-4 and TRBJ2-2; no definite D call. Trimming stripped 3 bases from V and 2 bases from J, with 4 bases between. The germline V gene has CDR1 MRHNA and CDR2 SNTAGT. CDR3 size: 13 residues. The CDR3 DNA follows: TGTGCCAGCAGTGATGGCAACACCGGGGAGCTGTTTTTT. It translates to CASSDGNTGELFF.

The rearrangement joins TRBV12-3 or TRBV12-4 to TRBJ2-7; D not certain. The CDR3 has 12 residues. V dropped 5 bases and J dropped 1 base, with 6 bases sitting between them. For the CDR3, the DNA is TGTGCCAGCAGTCTCCCTTCCTACGAGCAGTACTTC. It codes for CASSLPSYEQYF.

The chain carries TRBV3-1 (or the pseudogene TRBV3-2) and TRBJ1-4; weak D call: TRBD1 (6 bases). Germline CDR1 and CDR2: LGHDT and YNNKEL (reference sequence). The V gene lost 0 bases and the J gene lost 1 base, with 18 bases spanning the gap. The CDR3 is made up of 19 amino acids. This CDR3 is CASSQDARGLFGTNEKLFF. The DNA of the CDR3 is TGTGCCAGCAGCCAAGATGCCAGGGGATTATTCGGAACTAATGAAAAACTGTTTTTT.

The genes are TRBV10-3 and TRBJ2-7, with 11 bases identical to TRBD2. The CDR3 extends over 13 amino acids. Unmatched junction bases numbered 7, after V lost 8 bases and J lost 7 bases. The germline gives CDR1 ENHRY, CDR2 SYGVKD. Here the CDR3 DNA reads TGTGCCATCTCACTAGCGGGAGTCTTGGAGCAGTACTTC. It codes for CAISLAGVLEQYF.

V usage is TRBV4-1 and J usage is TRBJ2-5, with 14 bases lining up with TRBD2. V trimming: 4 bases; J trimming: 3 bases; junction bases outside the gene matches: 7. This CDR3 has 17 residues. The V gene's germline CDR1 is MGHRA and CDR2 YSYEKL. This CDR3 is CASSPGTSGRKKETQYF. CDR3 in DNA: TGCGCCAGCAGCCCCGGGACTAGCGGGAGAAAGAAAGAGACCCAGTACTTC.

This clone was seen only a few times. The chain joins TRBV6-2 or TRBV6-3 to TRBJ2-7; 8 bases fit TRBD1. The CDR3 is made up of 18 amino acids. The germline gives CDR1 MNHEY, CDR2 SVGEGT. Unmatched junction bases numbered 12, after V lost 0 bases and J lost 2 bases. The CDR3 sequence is CASSYSIEGQEYTYEQYF. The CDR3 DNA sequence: TGTGCCAGCAGTTACTCGATCGAGGGACAGGAATACACCTACGAGCAGTACTTC.

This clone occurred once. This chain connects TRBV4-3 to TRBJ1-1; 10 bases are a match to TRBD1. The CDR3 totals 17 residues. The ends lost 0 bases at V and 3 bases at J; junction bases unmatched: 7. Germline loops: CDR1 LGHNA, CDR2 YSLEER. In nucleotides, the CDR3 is TGCGCCAGCAGCCAAGATTGGACAGGGGGTGCGGACACTGAAGCTTTCTTT. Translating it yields CASSQDWTGGADTEAFF.

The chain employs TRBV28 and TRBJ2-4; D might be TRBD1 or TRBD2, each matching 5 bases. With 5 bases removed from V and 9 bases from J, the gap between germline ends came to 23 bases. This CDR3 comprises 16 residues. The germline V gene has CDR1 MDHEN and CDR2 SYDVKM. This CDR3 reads CASSLLSFQRGPIQYF. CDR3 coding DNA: TGTGCCAGCAGTCTCCTCTCTTTCCAGAGGGGCCCCATTCAGTACTTC.

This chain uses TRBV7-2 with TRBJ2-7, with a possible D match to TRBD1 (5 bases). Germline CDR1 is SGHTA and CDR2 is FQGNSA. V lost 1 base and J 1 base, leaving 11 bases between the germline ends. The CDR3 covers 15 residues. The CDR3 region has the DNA TGTGCCAGCAGCTTAGGACGCCCAGGGTCCTACGAGCAGTACTTC. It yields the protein CASSLGRPGSYEQYF.

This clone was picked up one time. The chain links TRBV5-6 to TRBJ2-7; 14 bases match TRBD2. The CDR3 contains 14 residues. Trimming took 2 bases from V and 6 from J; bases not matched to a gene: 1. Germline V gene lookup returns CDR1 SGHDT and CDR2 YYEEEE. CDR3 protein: CASSLGTSGSEQYF. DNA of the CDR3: TGTGCCAGCAGCTTAGGGACTAGCGGGAGCGAGCAGTACTTC.

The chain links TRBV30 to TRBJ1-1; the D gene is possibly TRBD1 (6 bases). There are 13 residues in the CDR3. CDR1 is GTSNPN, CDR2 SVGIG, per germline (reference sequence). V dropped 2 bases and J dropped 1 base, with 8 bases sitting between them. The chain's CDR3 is CAWSQQGNTEAFF. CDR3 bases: TGTGCCTGGAGTCAACAGGGGAACACTGAAGCTTTCTTT.

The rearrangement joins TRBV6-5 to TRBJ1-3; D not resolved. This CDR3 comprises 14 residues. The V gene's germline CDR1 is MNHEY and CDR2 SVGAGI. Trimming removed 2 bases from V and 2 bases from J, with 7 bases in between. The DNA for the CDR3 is TGTGCCAGCAGTTACGTGGAGCCTGGAAACACCATATATTTT. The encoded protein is CASSYVEPGNTIYF.

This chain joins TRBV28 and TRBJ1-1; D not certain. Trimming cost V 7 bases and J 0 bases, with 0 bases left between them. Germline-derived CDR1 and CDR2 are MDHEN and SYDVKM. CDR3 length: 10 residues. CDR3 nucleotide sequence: TGTGCCAGCATGAACACTGAAGCTTTCTTT. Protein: CASMNTEAFF.

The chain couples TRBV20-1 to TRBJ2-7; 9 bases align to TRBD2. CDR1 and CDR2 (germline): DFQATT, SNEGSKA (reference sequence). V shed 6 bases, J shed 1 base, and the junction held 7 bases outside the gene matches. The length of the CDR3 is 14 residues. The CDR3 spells CSASLLAGSYEQYF. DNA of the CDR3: TGCAGTGCCAGTCTGCTAGCGGGATCCTACGAGCAGTACTTC.

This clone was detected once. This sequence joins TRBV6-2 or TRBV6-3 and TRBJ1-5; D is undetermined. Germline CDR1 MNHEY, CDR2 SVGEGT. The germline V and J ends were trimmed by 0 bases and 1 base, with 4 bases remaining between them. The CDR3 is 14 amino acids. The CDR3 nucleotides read TGTGCCAGCAGTTACTCGATCAGCAATCAGCCCCAGCATTTT. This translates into CASSYSISNQPQHF.

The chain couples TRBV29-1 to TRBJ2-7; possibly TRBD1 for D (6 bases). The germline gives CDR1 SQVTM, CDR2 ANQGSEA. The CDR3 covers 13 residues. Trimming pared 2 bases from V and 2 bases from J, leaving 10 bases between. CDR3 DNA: TGCAGCGTTGAAACAGGGCAGACCTACGAGCAGTACTTC. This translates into CSVETGQTYEQYF.

As DNA, the CDR3 is TGTGCCAGCAGCTCGACTAGCGACACAGATACGCAGTATTTT. This translates into CASSSTSDTDTQYF. V gene TRBV13 combines with J gene TRBJ2-3; 8 bases are a match to TRBD2. The CDR3 consists of 14 residues. Per the germline V gene, CDR1 is PRHDT and CDR2 is FYEKMQ (reference sequence). V shed 4 bases and J 2 bases; nucleotides not matched to a gene: 2. Drawing the rest from reference TRBV13 and TRBJ2-3, the complete variable domain is AAGVIQSPRHLIKEKRETATLKCYPIPRHDTVYWYQQGPGQDPQFLISFYEKMQSDKGSIPDRFSAQQFSDYHSELNMSSLELGDSALYFCASSSTSDTDTQYFGPGTRLTVL.

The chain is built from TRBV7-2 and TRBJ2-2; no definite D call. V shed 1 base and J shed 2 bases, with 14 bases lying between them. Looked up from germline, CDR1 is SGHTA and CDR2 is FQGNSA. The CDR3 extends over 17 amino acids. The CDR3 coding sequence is TGTGCCAGCAGCTTAGTTATCATCCCCCTTAACACCGGGGAGCTGTTTTTT. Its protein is CASSLVIIPLNTGELFF.

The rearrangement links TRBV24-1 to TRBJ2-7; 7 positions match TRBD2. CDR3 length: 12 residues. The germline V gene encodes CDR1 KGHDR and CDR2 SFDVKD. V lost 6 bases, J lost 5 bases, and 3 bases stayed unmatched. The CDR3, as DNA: TGTGCCACCAGTTCCGGGACTAACGAGCAGTACTTC. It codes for CATSSGTNEQYF.